These 15 T cell receptor beta chains came from one sample sequenced in a study of T cells in Graves' hyperthyroidism and ophthalmopathy. Amplified regions were TCR beta CDR3 sequences from RNA transcripts. The primer set for the first-round RT-PCR of the TCR CDR3 was HTBI. A single record per CDR3 protein comes from TCRdb applying MiXCR to the multiplex PCR reads. The sample comprises roughly 570,000 distinct CDR3 sequences, approximately 14% of which are singletons, and about 7% rests with the top ten. The sequenced sample consisted of blood. Receptors originate from a woman in her twenties or thirties with Graves' hyperthyroidism.

This clonotype has a handful of counts. In this CDR3 the conserved last residue, phenylalanine or tryptophan, is missing, so a read error is likely. V and J are TRBV7-2 and TRBJ2-1; 8 bases are shared with TRBD2. Germline CDR1 reads SGHTA; CDR2 reads FQGNSA. Unmatched junction bases numbered 9, after V lost 3 bases and J lost 2 bases. The CDR3 length is 17 residues. The CDR3 protein is CASSFPGGSSPYNEQFL. In DNA, the CDR3 is TGTGCCAGCAGCTTCCCGGGGGGGAGTTCCCCCTACAATGAGCAGTTCCTC.

Regarding this clonotype: Possible read error: a much larger clone is one base away. V usage is TRBV6-1 and J usage is TRBJ2-7, with 7 nucleotides matching TRBD2. The germline CDR1 and CDR2 sequences are MNHNS and SASEGT. The CDR3 covers 14 residues. V lost 5 bases to trimming and J lost 2 bases; unmatched junction nucleotides: 6. In nucleotides, the CDR3 is TGTGCCAGCAGTCGAAGCGGGACTACCTACGAGCAGTACTTC. As protein: CASSRSGTTYEQYF.

The table lists this clonotype with many counts. The DNA of the CDR3 is TGTGCCAGCAGTTACTCCTCGACCCTCGGGCCGGGGACCCAGTACTTC. Its translation is CASSYSSTLGPGTQYF. The genes are TRBV6-2 or TRBV6-3 and TRBJ2-5; D is unclear. Deletions cut 0 bases from V and 7 bases from J, with 18 bases between. From germline, CDR1 is MNHEY and CDR2 SVGEGT. CDR3 size: 16 residues.

This clonotype was counted many times. V and J are TRBV7-2 and TRBJ2-3, with D perhaps TRBD1 (8 bases). The CDR3 has 16 amino acids. Germline CDR1 and CDR2: SGHTA and FQGNSA. V lost 1 base to trimming and J lost 0 bases, with 11 bases between them. The CDR3 sequence: CASSLDRGGSTDTQYF. CDR3 coding DNA: TGTGCCAGCAGCTTAGACAGGGGGGGAAGCACAGATACGCAGTATTTT.

This clonotype has ten or more counts. This chain uses TRBV30 with TRBJ2-7; TRBD1 might be the D (6 bases). CDR1 and CDR2 (germline): GTSNPN, SVGIG (reference sequence). This CDR3 is built from 17 residues. V dropped 3 bases and J dropped 0 bases, with 21 bases sitting between them. The CDR3 reads CAWSRRVSRGSSYEQYF. The DNA for the CDR3 is TGTGCCTGGAGCCGAAGGGTATCGAGGGGGAGCTCCTACGAGCAGTACTTC.

This clonotype was seen more than once but under ten times. The V call is TRBV7-2, the J call TRBJ2-3; the D gene is possibly TRBD2 (6 bases). The V and J ends lost 7 bases and 2 bases respectively, with 13 bases between them. The CDR3 length is 14 residues. Germline CDR1 is SGHTA and CDR2 is FQGNSA. The DNA of the CDR3 is TGTGCCAGCACGGACTACATACACACAGATACGCAGTATTTT. It specifies CASTDYIHTDTQYF.

Ten or more counts support this clonotype. The rearrangement links TRBV4-1 to TRBJ2-7, with a possible D match to TRBD1 (5 bases). The CDR3 runs 17 residues. Germline values: CDR1 MGHRA, CDR2 YSYEKL. Trimming removed 1 base from V and 3 bases from J, with 19 bases in between. The CDR3 coding sequence is TGCGCCAGCAGCCAAGCAGTGACTTTGGGCAGGGTCTACGAGCAGTACTTC. This translates into CASSQAVTLGRVYEQYF.

This chain joins TRBV30 and TRBJ1-5; 9 bases match TRBD1. CDR1 is GTSNPN and CDR2 is SVGIG in the germline V gene (reference sequence). Losses at the gene ends were 4 bases for V and 5 bases for J; bases not matched to a gene: 9. The CDR3 extends over 15 amino acids. CDR3 amino acids: CAWNPGQGDHQPQHF. The CDR3 DNA is TGTGCCTGGAACCCGGGACAGGGAGACCATCAGCCCCAGCATTTT.

This clonotype was detected ten times or more. This rearrangement joins TRBV6-1 to TRBJ2-7; 7 bases align to TRBD1. The V gene end was trimmed by 5 bases and the J gene end by 6 bases; junction bases not matched to a gene: 7. The CDR3 is 13 amino acids. The germline V gene encodes CDR1 MNHNS and CDR2 SASEGT. The CDR3 bases are TGTGCCAGCAGTTCCGGGACAGATCCCGAGCAGTACTTC. Its protein product is CASSSGTDPEQYF.

This clonotype was counted many times. The V and J genes are TRBV11-2 and TRBJ2-3; possibly TRBD2 for D (5 bases). Trimming took off 5 bases at V and 3 bases at J, with 21 bases between the two ends. From germline, CDR1 is SGHAT and CDR2 FQNNGV. The CDR3 sequence is 17 residues long. The CDR3 reads CASSPKSLAPQTDTQYF. CDR3 DNA sequence: TGTGCCAGCAGCCCAAAATCCCTAGCTCCTCAAACAGATACGCAGTATTTT.

This clonotype showed up many times. This chain uses TRBV7-2 with TRBJ2-7, with D uncertain. V was pared by 1 base and J by 0 bases, with 4 bases between. The CDR3 runs 13 residues. Looked up from germline, CDR1 is SGHTA and CDR2 is FQGNSA. Here the CDR3 reads CASSLVSSYEQYF. As DNA, the CDR3 is TGTGCCAGCAGCTTAGTTTCCTCCTACGAGCAGTACTTC.

The CDR3 bases are TGTGCCAGCAGTCCGGGGGGGACAGGGGGCAGGTTTGCCGAGGCTTTCTTT. Translating it yields CASSPGGTGGRFAEAFF. The chain has TRBV6-1 and TRBJ1-1; 12 nucleotides match TRBD1. The CDR3 spans 17 residues. Per the germline V gene, CDR1 is MNHNS and CDR2 is SASEGT. Trimming took 5 bases from V and 11 from J; bases not matched to a gene: 18.

This clonotype has a handful of counts. The chain couples TRBV27 to TRBJ1-2; D is possibly TRBD1 (5 bases). CDR1 MNHEY and CDR2 SMNVEV come from the germline V gene (reference sequence). V lost 6 bases, J lost 5 bases, and 10 bases lay in between. The CDR3 has 12 amino acids. This CDR3 reads CASRRGDYGYTF. The CDR3 region has the DNA TGTGCCAGCAGGAGGGGTGATTATGGCTACACCTTC.

The table lists this clonotype with many counts. The rearrangement links TRBV6-1 to TRBJ2-3; TRBD1 is a possible D gene (5 bases). This CDR3 is built from 13 residues. Trimming pared 8 bases from V and 2 bases from J, leaving 11 bases between. Germline V CDR1 and CDR2: MNHNS, SASEGT. The CDR3 spells CASGLRVTDTQYF. As DNA, the CDR3 is TGTGCCAGCGGGCTCAGGGTCACAGATACGCAGTATTTT.

This clonotype turned up a few times. The chain links TRBV10-2 to TRBJ2-1; 9 bases align to TRBD2. In germline, CDR1 is WSHSY, CDR2 SAAADI. The CDR3 runs to 15 residues. V was pared by 8 bases and J by 6 bases, with 11 bases of the junction left unmatched. In nucleotides, the CDR3 is TGCGCCAGCTCGACTAGCGGTACCCCGGCCAATGAGCAGTTCTTC. Translating gives CASSTSGTPANEQFF.